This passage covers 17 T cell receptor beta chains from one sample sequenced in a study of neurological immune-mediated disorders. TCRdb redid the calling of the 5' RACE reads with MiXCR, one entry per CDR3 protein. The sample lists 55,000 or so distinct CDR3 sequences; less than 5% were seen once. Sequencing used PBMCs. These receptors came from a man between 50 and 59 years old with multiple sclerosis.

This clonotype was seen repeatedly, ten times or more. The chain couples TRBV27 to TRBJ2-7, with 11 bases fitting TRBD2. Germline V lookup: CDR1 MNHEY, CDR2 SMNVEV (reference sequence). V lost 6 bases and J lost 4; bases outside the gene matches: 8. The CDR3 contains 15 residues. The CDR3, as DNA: TGTGCCAGCAGCCACACTAGCGGGAGCAGTTACGAGCAGTACTTC. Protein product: CASSHTSGSSYEQYF.

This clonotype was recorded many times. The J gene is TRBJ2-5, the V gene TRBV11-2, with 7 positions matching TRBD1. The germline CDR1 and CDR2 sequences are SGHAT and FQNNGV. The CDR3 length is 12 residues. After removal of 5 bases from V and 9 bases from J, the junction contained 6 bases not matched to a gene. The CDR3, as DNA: TGTGCCAGCAGCCGACAGGGATTCCCCCAGTACTTC. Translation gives CASSRQGFPQYF.

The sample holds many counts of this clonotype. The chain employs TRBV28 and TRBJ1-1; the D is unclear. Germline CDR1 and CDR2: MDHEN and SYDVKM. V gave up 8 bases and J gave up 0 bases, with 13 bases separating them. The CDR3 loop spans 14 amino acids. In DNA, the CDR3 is TGTGCCAGCGCAAATTTGGGCATGAACACTGAAGCTTTCTTT. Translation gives CASANLGMNTEAFF.

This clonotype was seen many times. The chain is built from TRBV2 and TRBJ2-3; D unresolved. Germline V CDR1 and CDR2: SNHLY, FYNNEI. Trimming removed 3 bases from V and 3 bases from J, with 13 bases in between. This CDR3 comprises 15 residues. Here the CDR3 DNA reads TGTGCCAGCAGTGAGGGTAGGGCCGTAACAGATACGCAGTATTTT. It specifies CASSEGRAVTDTQYF.

The chain's CDR3 is CASSEAGRDTQYF. The CDR3 DNA sequence: TGTGCCAGCAGTGAAGCTGGTCGAGATACGCAGTATTTT. The chain carries TRBV6-1 and TRBJ2-3, with D unclear. The CDR3 consists of 13 residues. CDR1 is MNHNS and CDR2 is SASEGT in the germline V gene. V shed 0 bases and J shed 5 bases, with 6 bases lying between them.

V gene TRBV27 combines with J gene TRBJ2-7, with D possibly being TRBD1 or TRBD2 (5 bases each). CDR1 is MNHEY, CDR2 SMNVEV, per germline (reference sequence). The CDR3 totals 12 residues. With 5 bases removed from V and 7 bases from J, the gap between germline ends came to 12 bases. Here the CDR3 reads CASSGGVGEQYF. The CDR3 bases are TGTGCCAGCAGTGGGGGTGTTGGAGAGCAGTACTTC.

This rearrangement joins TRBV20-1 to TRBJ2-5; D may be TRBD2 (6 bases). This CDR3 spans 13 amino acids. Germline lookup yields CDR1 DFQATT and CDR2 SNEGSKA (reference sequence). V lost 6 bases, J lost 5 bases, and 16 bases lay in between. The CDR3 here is CSAAMGGGETQYF. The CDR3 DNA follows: TGCAGTGCAGCGATGGGGGGAGGTGAGACCCAGTACTTC.

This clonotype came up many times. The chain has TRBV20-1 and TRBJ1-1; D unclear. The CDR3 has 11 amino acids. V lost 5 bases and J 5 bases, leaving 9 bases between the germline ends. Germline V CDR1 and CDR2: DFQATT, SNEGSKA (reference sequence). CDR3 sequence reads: CSAAKSTEAFF. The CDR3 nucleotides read TGCAGTGCTGCAAAATCTACTGAAGCTTTCTTT.

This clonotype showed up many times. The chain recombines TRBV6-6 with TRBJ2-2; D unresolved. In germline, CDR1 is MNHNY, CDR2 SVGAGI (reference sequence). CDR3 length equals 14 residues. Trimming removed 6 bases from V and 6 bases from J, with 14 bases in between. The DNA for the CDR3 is TGTGCCAGCAGCTCCAAAGTGGGTTCCGGGGAGCTGTTTTTT. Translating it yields CASSSKVGSGELFF.

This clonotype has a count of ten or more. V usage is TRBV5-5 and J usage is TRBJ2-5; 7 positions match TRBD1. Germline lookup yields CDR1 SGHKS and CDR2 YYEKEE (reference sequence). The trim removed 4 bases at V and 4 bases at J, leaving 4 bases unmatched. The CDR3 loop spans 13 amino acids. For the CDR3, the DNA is TGTGCCAGCAGCGGGGGACAGCGAGAGACCCAGTACTTC. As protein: CASSGGQRETQYF.

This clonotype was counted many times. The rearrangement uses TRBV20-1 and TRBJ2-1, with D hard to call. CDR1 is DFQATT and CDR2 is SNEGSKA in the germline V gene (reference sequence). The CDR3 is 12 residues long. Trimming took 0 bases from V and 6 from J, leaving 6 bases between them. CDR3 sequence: CSARDLGNEQFF. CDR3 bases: TGCAGTGCTAGAGATCTGGGCAATGAGCAGTTCTTC.

The CDR3 reads CASSPSGGQGTDTQYF. For the CDR3, the DNA is TGTGCCAGCAGCCCAAGCGGGGGGCAGGGCACAGATACGCAGTATTTT. The chain links TRBV7-6 to TRBJ2-3, with 9 bases identical to TRBD2. Germline lookup yields CDR1 SGHVS and CDR2 FNYEAQ. The junction had 7 bases not matched to a gene; V was cut back by 5 bases and J by 1 base. The CDR3 is 16 amino acids.

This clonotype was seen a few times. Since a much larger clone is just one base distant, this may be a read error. CDR3 in amino acids: CSARLARGSSQPQHF. The CDR3 DNA follows: TGCAGTGCTAGACTGGCCCGGGGGAGCAGTCAGCCCCAGCATTTT. The gene calls are TRBV20-1 and TRBJ1-5; a possible D gene is TRBD1 (5 bases). The length of the CDR3 is 15 residues. The germline gives CDR1 DFQATT, CDR2 SNEGSKA (reference sequence).

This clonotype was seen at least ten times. The CDR3 sequence: CAWSAEEGFHEQYF. CDR3 in DNA: TGTGCCTGGAGTGCGGAGGAGGGGTTTCACGAGCAGTACTTC. The V call is TRBV30, the J call TRBJ2-7; possible D gene TRBD2, 6 bases. Germline values: CDR1 GTSNPN, CDR2 SVGIG (reference sequence). Trimming pared 1 base from V and 5 bases from J, leaving 15 bases between. The CDR3 contains 14 residues.

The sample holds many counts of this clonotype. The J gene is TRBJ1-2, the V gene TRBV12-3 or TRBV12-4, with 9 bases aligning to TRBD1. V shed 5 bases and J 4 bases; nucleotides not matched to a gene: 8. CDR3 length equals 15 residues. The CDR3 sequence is CASSLTGDRVYGYTF. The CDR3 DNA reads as TGTGCCAGCAGTCTCACCGGGGACAGGGTCTATGGCTACACCTTC.

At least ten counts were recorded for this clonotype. The CDR3 bases are TGCAGTGCTAGCCGGGACGGAGGATACGAGCAGTACTTC. It specifies CSASRDGGYEQYF. The gene calls are TRBV20-1 and TRBJ2-7, with D perhaps given as TRBD1 or TRBD2 (5 bases each). In germline, CDR1 is DFQATT, CDR2 SNEGSKA (reference sequence). The V gene lost 3 bases and the J gene lost 4 bases, with 13 bases spanning the gap. The CDR3 extends over 13 amino acids.

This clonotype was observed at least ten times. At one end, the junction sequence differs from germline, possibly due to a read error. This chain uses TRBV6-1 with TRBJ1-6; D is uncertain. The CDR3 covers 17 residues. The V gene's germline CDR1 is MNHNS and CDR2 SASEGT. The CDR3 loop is CASSSYRGRGGNSPLNF. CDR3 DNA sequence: TGTGCCAGCAGTAGTTATCGGGGTCGGGGAGGCAATTCACCCCTCAACTTT.